This T cell receptor beta chain came from a study of blood T cell repertoires in COVID-19. V gave up 4 bases and J gave up 6 bases; unmatched junction bases: 8. Germline lookup yields CDR1 SQVTM and CDR2 ANQGSEA. CDR3 size: 14 residues. Everyone who took part was roughly 18 to 89 years old, and they came from about two dozen US areas. Grouping used clinical history reported by participants in a survey and questionnaire. Sequencing was performed with immunoSEQ multiplex PCR; in TCRdb, only in-frame clones are kept and a portion is missing. The table has roughly 300,000 clones, approximately 90% seen once.

The material sequenced was PBMCs or T cells enriched from blood (not recorded which). The chain carries TRBV29-1 and TRBJ2-1; 8 positions match TRBD2. This clonotype was sampled from a woman in her 30s who had recovered from COVID-19. The CDR3 here is CSVAAAGVGNEQFF. The CDR3 DNA is TGCAGCGTTGCGGCAGCGGGAGTTGGCAATGAGCAGTTCTTC.